A selection of T cell receptor beta chains follows, all from one sample in a study. Each CDR3 protein is one row after TCRdb ran MiXCR on the 5' RACE reads. Of over 45,000 distinct CDR3 sequences listed, roughly 28% were seen once; the top ten hold 2% to 2.5%. Source material: tumor-infiltrating Tregs sorted from the breast tumor. The receptors were gathered from a female donor with breast cancer. Both conserved end residues are part of each CDR3. Fields, in order: J gene, D gene, V gene, clone size, CDR3 DNA, CDR3 protein. A D gene is named only where the DNA matches it firmly. The size of a clone is reported for some rows only, either as once, few or many, or as a class for expanded clones.

>TRBJ1-1|TRBD1|TRBV7-8|many
TGTGCCAGCAGCCTGGGACAGGGCACTGAAGCTTTCTTT
CASSLGQGTEAFF
>TRBJ1-1|NA|TRBV7-8|NA
TGTGCCAGCAGCGTAACAGGAGCCACTGAAGCTTTCTTT
CASSVTGATEAFF
>TRBJ1-1|NA|TRBV7-2|few
TGTGCCAGCAGCTATCACATGAACACTGAAGCTTTCTTT
CASSYHMNTEAFF
>TRBJ2-5|NA|TRBV15|many
TGTGCCACCAGCAGAGATCCCGGGATCCAAGAGACCCAGTACTTC
CATSRDPGIQETQYF
>TRBJ2-7|NA|TRBV12-3/TRBV12-4|few
TGTGCCAGCAGTTTATTGGGAGGCTCCTACGAGCAGTACTTC
CASSLLGGSYEQYF
>TRBJ2-1|NA|TRBV7-6|NA
TGTGCCAGCAGCTTAACCCTAGCGAGAGACGGGGAGCAGTTCTTC
CASSLTLARDGEQFF
>TRBJ2-1|NA|TRBV2|NA
TGTGCCAGTACTAACAAGGCCTTATACAATGAGCAGTTCTTC
CASTNKALYNEQFF
>TRBJ2-7|TRBD1|TRBV4-2|few
TGTGCCAGCAGCCAAGAGACAGGGTTGGGCGGCGAGCAGTACTTC
CASSQETGLGGEQYF
>TRBJ2-7|NA|TRBV6-2/TRBV6-3|many
TGTGCCAGCAGTTACTCAACAGGATTCCCCTACGAGCAGTACTTC
CASSYSTGFPYEQYF
>TRBJ2-7|NA|TRBV2|NA
TGTGCCAGCAGTGTAGTAAAGCGAATGCCGCAGTACTTC
CASSVVKRMPQYF
>TRBJ2-1|NA|TRBV24-1|few
TGTGCCACCAGTGATTACGGGACCGGCTCCTACAATGAGCAGTTCTTC
CATSDYGTGSYNEQFF
>TRBJ2-7|TRBD1|TRBV20-1|few
TGCAGTGCTAATTCGCCGGGACAGGGATTCTACGAGCAGTACTTC
CSANSPGQGFYEQYF
>TRBJ1-1|NA|TRBV6-1|once
TGTGCCGGCAGTCGTAGCCGGGGCGCTTTTGAAGCTTTCTTT
CAGSRSRGAFEAFF
>TRBJ2-1|NA|TRBV5-1|many
TGCGCCAGCTCGGGAGACTCCTACAATGAGCAGTTCTTC
CASSGDSYNEQFF
>TRBJ1-5|TRBD1|TRBV24-1|NA
TGTGCCACCAGTGATTCCGGGACAGGGTGGAAGGGTCAGCCCCAGCATTTT
CATSDSGTGWKGQPQHF
>TRBJ2-1|TRBD2|TRBV20-1|once
TGCAGTACTCCCCTCCTAGCGGATTACAATGAGCAGTTCTTC
CSTPLLADYNEQFF
>TRBJ2-1|TRBD2|TRBV4-2|NA
TGTGCCAGCAGCCAAGCAGGCGGGGGGGCGTTGGAGCAGTTCTTC
CASSQAGGGALEQFF
>TRBJ1-5|TRBD1|TRBV5-8|NA
TGTGCCAGCAGCATCGGAGACAGGGAGAATCAGCCCCAGCATTTT
CASSIGDRENQPQHF
>TRBJ2-1|NA|TRBV18|few
TGTGCCAGCTCACGGCCGTCGACGGGCTACAATGAGCAGTTCTTC
CASSRPSTGYNEQFF
>TRBJ1-6|NA|TRBV7-2|few
TGTGCCAGCAGCTTAAGCGGGACTGATTCACCCCTCCACTTT
CASSLSGTDSPLHF